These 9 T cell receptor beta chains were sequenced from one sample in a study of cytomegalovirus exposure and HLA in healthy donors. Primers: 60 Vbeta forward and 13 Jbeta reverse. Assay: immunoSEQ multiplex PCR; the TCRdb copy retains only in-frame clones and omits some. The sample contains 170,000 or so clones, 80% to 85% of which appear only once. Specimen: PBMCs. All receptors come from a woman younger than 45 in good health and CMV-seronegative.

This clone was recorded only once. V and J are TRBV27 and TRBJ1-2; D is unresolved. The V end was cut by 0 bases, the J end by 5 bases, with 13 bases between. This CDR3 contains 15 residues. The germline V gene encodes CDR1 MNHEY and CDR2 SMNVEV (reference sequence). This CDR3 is CASSLSTAAGYGYTF. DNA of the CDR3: TGTGCCAGCAGTTTATCGACGGCGGCCGGTTATGGCTACACCTTC.

CDR3 loop: CASSLLLETQYF. The DNA for the CDR3 is TGTGCCAGCAGCTTACTCCTAGAGACCCAGTACTTC. This chain uses TRBV11-2 with TRBJ2-5; D uncertain. The CDR3 sequence is 12 residues long. V was trimmed by 2 bases and J by 4 bases, leaving 5 bases between them. The germline gives CDR1 SGHAT, CDR2 FQNNGV.

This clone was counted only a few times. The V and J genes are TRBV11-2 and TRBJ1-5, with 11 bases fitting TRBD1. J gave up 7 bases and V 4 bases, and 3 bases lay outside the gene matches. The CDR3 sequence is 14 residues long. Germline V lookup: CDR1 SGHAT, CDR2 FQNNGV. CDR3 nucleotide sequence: TGTGCCAGCAGCTCAGGGACAGGGGGACAGCCCCAGCATTTT. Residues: CASSSGTGGQPQHF.

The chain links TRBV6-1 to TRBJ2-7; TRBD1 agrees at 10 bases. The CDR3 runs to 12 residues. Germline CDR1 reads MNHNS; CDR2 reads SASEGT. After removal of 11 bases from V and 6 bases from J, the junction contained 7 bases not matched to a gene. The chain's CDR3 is CAVRDRGREQYF. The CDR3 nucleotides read TGTGCCGTCCGGGACAGGGGCCGCGAGCAGTACTTC.

Here the CDR3 DNA reads TGTGCCAGCAGCCCGATTCCCCAGGGGGCGCCCAATTCACCCCTCCACTTT. Translation gives CASSPIPQGAPNSPLHF. The rearrangement links TRBV4-2 to TRBJ1-6, with 8 nucleotides matching TRBD1. CDR3 length: 17 residues. V was clipped by 4 bases and J by 7 bases; unmatched bases: 12. Germline CDR1 is LGHNA and CDR2 is YNFKEQ.

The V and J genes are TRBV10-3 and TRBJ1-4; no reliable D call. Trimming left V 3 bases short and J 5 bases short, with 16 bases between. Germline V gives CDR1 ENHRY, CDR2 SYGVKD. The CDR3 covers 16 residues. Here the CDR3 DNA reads TGTGCCATCAGTGAAACGCGGGGAACGCCAAATGAAAAACTGTTTTTT. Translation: CAISETRGTPNEKLFF.

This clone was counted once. The CDR3 here is CASSLAGQQETQYF. CDR3 in DNA: TGTGCCAGCAGCTTAGCGGGACAACAAGAGACCCAGTACTTC. The rearrangement joins TRBV7-2 to TRBJ2-5; TRBD1 is a possible D gene (6 bases). Per germline, CDR1 SGHTA and CDR2 FQGNSA. Trimming took off 0 bases at V and 2 bases at J, with 7 bases between the two ends. The CDR3 is 14 residues long.

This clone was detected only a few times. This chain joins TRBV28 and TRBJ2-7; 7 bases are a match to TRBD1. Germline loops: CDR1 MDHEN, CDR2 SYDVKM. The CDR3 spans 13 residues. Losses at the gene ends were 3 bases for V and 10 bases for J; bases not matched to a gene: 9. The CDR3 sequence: CASSLGQRLPQYF. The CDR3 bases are TGTGCCAGCAGTTTGGGACAGCGGTTGCCCCAGTACTTC.

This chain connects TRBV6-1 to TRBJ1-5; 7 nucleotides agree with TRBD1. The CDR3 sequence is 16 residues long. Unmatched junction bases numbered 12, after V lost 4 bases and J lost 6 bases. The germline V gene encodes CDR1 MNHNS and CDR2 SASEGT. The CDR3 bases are TGTGCCAGCAGTGCTTTAGAGACAGGGATTCGTCAGCCCCAGCATTTT. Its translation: CASSALETGIRQPQHF.